The text below deals with one T cell receptor beta chain. The antigen remains undetermined. This sample is drawn from a study of vaccination and CD4 T cells after COVID-19. Study in general: Convalescents were six males and four females, two of them Hispanic. At a median approximately 97 days (range 35 to 161) after diagnosis, post-COVID samples were drawn.

Study results and limitations: With convalescent patients, a median roughly 88% of reactive clones emerged solely after vaccination.

Oncomine TCR Beta short-read sequencing was applied to DNA from cultured CD4+ T cells. TCRdb fed the PCR reads into MiXCR, producing one record per CDR3 protein. The sample lists over 10,000 distinct CDR3 sequences, around 56% occurring once. The trim removed 5 bases at V and 6 bases at J, leaving 6 bases unmatched. Per the germline V gene, CDR1 is MDHEN and CDR2 is SYDVKM. The CDR3 extends over 14 amino acids. Noted treatment: roughly 10-day PBMC culture with coronavirus spike peptide pools or control peptides (ViraFEST assay). This specimen consisted of cultured CD4+ T cells from blood, obtained after SARS-CoV-2 vaccination. The clonotype was recovered from a human donor with COVID-19. The genes are TRBV28 and TRBJ1-5; 8 bases fit TRBD1. As DNA, the CDR3 is TGTGCCAGCAGTCTAGGGACAGGCGGTCAGCCCCAGCATTTT. Translated: CASSLGTGGQPQHF.